This T cell receptor (beta chain) was documented in a study of blood T cells in healthy people across ages. The second PCR ran about 6 to 12 cycles with a sample-barcoded 5' primer and J-beta primers. TCRdb independently ran MiXCR on the 5' RACE reads; one entry per CDR3 protein. Altogether 800,000 to 950,000 distinct CDR3 sequences are present, 25% to 30% being singletons, with the ten largest covering about 9.4%. V shed 5 bases, J shed 2 bases, and the junction held 9 bases outside the gene matches. Germline lookup yields CDR1 MDHEN and CDR2 SYDVKM. This CDR3 is 16 amino acids long. In this sample, this clonotype turned up a few times. The same sample was also studied in work on T cells of mothers and their children. As reported in that work: Thymic selection shapes TCR recombination output similarly in related and unrelated pairs.

J is TRBJ2-7 and V is TRBV28; 10 nucleotides agree with TRBD2. This clonotype was sampled from a woman between 40 and 50 years old in good health. Sample: blood. The CDR3 bases are TGTGCCAGCAGTACCCGGGGGCTAGCGGGGGCCTACGAGCAGTACTTC. It is translated as CASSTRGLAGAYEQYF. Supplemented by reference TRBV28 and TRBJ2-7, the full variable domain reads DVKVTQSSRYLVKRTGEKVFLECVQDMDHENMFWYRQDPGLGLRLIYFSYDVKMKEKGDIPEGYSVSREKKERFSLILESASTNQTSMYLCASSTRGLAGAYEQYFGPGTRLTVT.